This T cell receptor beta chain is from a study of PD-L1 blockade in urothelial cancer. Across the study: Analyzed time points were 3 weeks (second dose) and 6 weeks after therapy began.

This CDR3 is 13 amino acids long. Germline CDR1 is KGHSH and CDR2 is LQKENI. V trimming: 3 bases; J trimming: 4 bases; junction bases outside the gene matches: 0. The data were produced by immunoSEQ multiplex PCR, yet TCRdb's version contains in-frame clones alone and is incomplete. The repertoire consists of about 84,000 clones, with roughly 82% occurring once and the leading ten covering over 7.5%. This material consisted of PBMCs, taken around atezolizumab (anti-PD-L1) treatment. The chain joins TRBV18 to TRBJ2-5; 9 bases agree with TRBD1. This TCR derives from a man in his sixties or seventies with urothelial cancer. CDR3 bases: TGTGCCAGCTCACCGGGACAGGGAGAGACCCAGTACTTC. Translated: CASSPGQGETQYF.